Listed below are T cell receptor beta chains from one sample, sequenced in a study of CD8 T cells in ankylosing spondylitis. From the 5' RACE reads, TCRdb called clonotypes with MiXCR, one entry per CDR3 protein. The table has about 36,000 distinct CDR3 sequences, 6% seen once. The sequencing sample was made of blood, either unsorted or a sorted T cell fraction (not recorded which). The receptors derive from a male donor with ankylosing spondylitis or in good health (not recorded which). CDR3s include the opening cysteine and the closing phenylalanine or tryptophan. D genes are given only for firm matches. Rows may omit the clone size; those that give it use once, few, many or a size class.

j_call	clone_size	d_call	v_call	cdr3_aa	cdr3_nt
TRBJ2-7	many	TRBD2	TRBV20-1	CSASGASSGGLSYEQYF	TGCAGTGCGAGTGGGGCCTCTAGCGGGGGCCTTTCCTACGAGCAGTACTTC
TRBJ1-2	medium-sized	NA	TRBV12-3/TRBV12-4	CASSLVLGGNEGYTF	TGTGCCAGCAGTTTAGTCCTTGGAGGGAACGAGGGCTACACCTTC
TRBJ2-1	many	TRBD1	TRBV6-1	CASAAGTGPYNEQFF	TGTGCCAGCGCAGCCGGGACAGGACCTTACAATGAGCAGTTCTTC
TRBJ2-1	many	NA	TRBV5-4	CASRGVDNEQFF	TGTGCCAGCAGAGGAGTAGACAATGAGCAGTTCTTC
TRBJ2-3	many	TRBD2	TRBV29-1	CSVEDRTLAGKGRTDTQYF	TGCAGCGTTGAAGATCGAACCCTAGCGGGAAAGGGGAGAACAGATACGCAGTATTTT
TRBJ2-5	many	NA	TRBV29-1	CSVEYSETQYF	TGCAGCGTTGAATACTCGGAGACCCAGTACTTC
TRBJ2-6	many	NA	TRBV20-1	CSAPLKTGANVLTF	TGCAGTGCCCCCTTGAAGACTGGGGCCAACGTCCTGACTTTC
TRBJ2-1	once	NA	TRBV9	CASSARDKRVGEQFF	TGTGCCAGCAGCGCCCGGGACAAGCGCGTCGGTGAGCAGTTCTTC
TRBJ2-5	many	NA	TRBV5-1	CASSFGRAETQYF	TGCGCCAGCAGCTTTGGCAGGGCGGAGACCCAGTACTTC
TRBJ1-2	many	NA	TRBV24-1	CATSDTDKDDGYTF	TGTGCCACCAGTGACACGGACAAAGATGATGGCTACACCTTC
TRBJ2-2	NA	TRBD1	TRBV3-1	CASTLGQGAGTGELFF	TGTGCCAGCACCCTTGGACAGGGGGCAGGAACCGGGGAGCTGTTTTTT
TRBJ2-1	many	NA	TRBV5-1	CASSLAPSGSYNEQFF	TGCGCCAGCAGCTTGGCCCCTAGTGGTTCCTACAATGAGCAGTTCTTC
TRBJ2-2	many	TRBD2	TRBV5-1	CASSLSSGSNTGELFF	TGCGCCAGCAGCTTGTCTAGCGGGAGCAACACCGGGGAGCTGTTTTTT
TRBJ2-7	many	TRBD2	TRBV20-1	CSGAEAGGSYEQYF	TGCAGTGGGGCCGAGGCGGGAGGCTCCTACGAGCAGTACTTC
TRBJ2-1	many	TRBD2	TRBV28	CASRSGSTYNEQFF	TGTGCCAGCCGGAGCGGGAGTACCTACAATGAGCAGTTCTTC
TRBJ1-1	few	NA	TRBV7-9	CASSLDSEAFF	TGTGCCAGCAGCTTAGACTCCGAAGCTTTCTTT
TRBJ2-1	many	TRBD1	TRBV13	CASSKGTGVYNEQFF	TGTGCCAGCAGTAAGGGTACAGGGGTCTACAATGAGCAGTTCTTC
TRBJ1-2	NA	NA	TRBV9	CASSVGGTGARGYTF	TGTGCCAGCAGCGTAGGGGGGACCGGGGCGCGGGGCTACACCTTC
TRBJ2-7	many	NA	TRBV27	CASLEVGGYEQYF	TGTGCCAGCCTTGAAGTAGGGGGCTACGAGCAGTACTTC
TRBJ2-1	many	NA	TRBV5-1	CASSLEGSSYNEQFF	TGCGCCAGCAGCCTGGAGGGTAGCTCCTACAATGAGCAGTTCTTC
TRBJ2-1	many	TRBD1	TRBV10-3	CAISGTGGSSYNEQFF	TGTGCCATCAGTGGCACAGGGGGTAGCTCCTACAATGAGCAGTTCTTC
TRBJ2-4	many	NA	TRBV5-1	CASTPGILAKNIQYF	TGCGCCAGCACCCCGGGAATACTAGCCAAAAACATTCAGTACTTC
TRBJ1-4	NA	NA	TRBV18	CASSPAGDEKLFF	TGTGCCAGCTCACCGGCAGGTGATGAAAAACTGTTTTTT
TRBJ2-6	many	NA	TRBV5-1	CASSLDNTGYYGPGANVLTF	TGCGCCAGCAGCTTGGATAACACAGGGTATTACGGACCTGGGGCCAACGTCCTGACTTTC
TRBJ2-1	many	NA	TRBV24-1	CATSVRNEQFF	TGTGCCACCAGTGTACGTAATGAGCAGTTCTTC
TRBJ1-6	many	NA	TRBV20-1	CSARTPGGSPLHF	TGCAGTGCTAGGACTCCCGGTGGGTCACCCCTCCACTTT
TRBJ2-3	many	NA	TRBV11-3	CASSKRVRRGATDTQYF	TGTGCCAGCAGCAAGAGGGTGCGCAGGGGTGCCACAGATACGCAGTATTTT
TRBJ2-2	many	NA	TRBV7-2	CASSRAQGGTGELFF	TGTGCCAGCAGCCGTGCGCAGGGAGGCACCGGGGAGCTGTTTTTT
TRBJ2-7	many	NA	TRBV7-9	CASSLEQIAYEQYF	TGTGCCAGCAGCTTAGAACAGATCGCCTACGAGCAGTACTTC
TRBJ2-3	many	NA	TRBV4-1	CASSQDPAPSTSGDTQYF	TGCGCCAGCAGCCAAGATCCTGCCCCAAGCACCTCCGGGGATACGCAGTATTTT
TRBJ2-3	many	NA	TRBV7-9	CASSRWGEVTDTQYF	TGTGCCAGCTCCCGTTGGGGGGAAGTCACAGATACGCAGTATTTT
TRBJ2-3	many	NA	TRBV5-1	CASSLAQAGDTQYF	TGCGCCAGCAGCTTGGCTCAAGCCGGGGATACGCAGTATTTT
TRBJ2-5	many	NA	TRBV5-4	CASSSGREGTQYF	TGTGCCAGCAGCTCGGGGCGGGAAGGGACCCAGTACTTC
TRBJ2-7	many	NA	TRBV21-1	CASSNQGAREQYF	TGTGCCAGCAGCAATCAGGGGGCTCGCGAGCAGTACTTC
TRBJ2-7	few	NA	TRBV6-2/TRBV6-3	CASSPSGSPSEQYF	TGTGCCAGCAGCCCCTCCGGCAGCCCAAGCGAGCAGTACTTC
TRBJ1-1	many	NA	TRBV18	CASSPYLTRSQNTEAFF	TGTGCCAGCTCACCATATCTGACAAGGTCTCAGAACACTGAAGCTTTCTTT
TRBJ2-4	many	NA	TRBV2	CASSTTGKNIQYF	TGTGCCAGCAGTACGACGGGAAAAAACATTCAGTACTTC
TRBJ2-1	many	NA	TRBV20-1	CSAPPWGGGAIYNEHFF	NA
TRBJ2-5	many	NA	TRBV20-1	CSANKGGAGETQYF	TGCAGTGCAAATAAGGGGGGAGCAGGAGAGACCCAGTACTTC
TRBJ2-5	many	TRBD1	TRBV10-3	CAISERQGFTQTQYF	TGTGCCATCAGTGAGAGACAGGGATTCACGCAGACCCAGTACTTC